The rows below give T cell receptor beta chains drawn from one sample of a study of radiotherapy plus CTLA-4 blockade in lung cancer. Data came from immunoSEQ multiplex PCR; TCRdb stores just in-frame clones and leaves some out. The table has about 83,000 clones, over 70% seen once; the top ten hold 4%. Specimen: peripheral blood, collected from a patient treated with radiotherapy plus ipilimumab. The source is a human donor with non-small cell lung cancer who had a partial response to radiotherapy plus ipilimumab. Some clones in this sample may be carry-over from other donors' samples. Each CDR3 is given with its conserved first and last residue. The D gene is left open where the match is weak. The size entry is marked missing in some rows and otherwise reads once, few, many or a size class.

V,D,size,J,CDR3,DNA
TRBV6-5,TRBD1,-,TRBJ1-1,CASSYTTGDTEAFF,TGTGCCAGCAGTTACACAACAGGGGACACTGAAGCTTTCTTT
TRBV5-1,-,-,TRBJ1-2,CASSSSQLGYTF,TGCGCCAGCAGCTCGTCCCAGTTGGGCTACACCTTC
TRBV7-3,-,-,TRBJ1-1,CASSQTGSSAAFF,TGTGCCAGCAGCCAAACAGGGTCTTCGGCAGCTTTCTTT
TRBV5-6,-,-,TRBJ1-1,CASSLRQHMNTEAFF,TGTGCCAGCAGCTTACGACAGCACATGAACACTGAAGCTTTCTTT
TRBV5-1,-,few,TRBJ2-2,CASSFQNTGELFF,TGCGCCAGCAGCTTTCAGAACACCGGGGAGCTGTTTTTT
TRBV2,TRBD2,-,TRBJ2-7,CASRPSDSGGPYEQYF,TGTGCCAGCAGACCCAGTGATAGCGGGGGGCCCTACGAGCAGTACTTC
TRBV5-1,TRBD1,-,TRBJ1-6,CASSKEQGDNSPLHF,TGCGCCAGCAGCAAGGAACAGGGGGATAATTCACCCCTCCACTTT
TRBV28,-,-,TRBJ2-2,CASSLLAGTGELFF,TGTGCCAGCAGTTTACTTGCCGGCACCGGGGAGCTGTTTTTT
TRBV30,TRBD2,-,TRBJ2-6,CAWSAGGEVNVLTF,TGTGCCTGGAGTGCTGGGGGGGAAGTCAACGTCCTGACTTTC
TRBV4-3,-,few,TRBJ2-2,CASRRTGRAGELFF,TGCGCCAGCAGAAGGACAGGGAGGGCCGGGGAGCTGTTTTTT
TRBV5-8,-,-,TRBJ1-3,CASSLTGSGNTIYF,TGTGCCAGCAGCCTCACAGGGTCTGGAAACACCATATATTTT
TRBV18,TRBD2,-,TRBJ2-5,CASSPRRLAGEDEQYF,TGTGCCAGCTCACCCAGAAGACTAGCGGGAGAGGATGAGCAGTACTTC
TRBV27,-,-,TRBJ2-7,CASSLGLSSYEQYF,TGTGCCAGCAGTTTAGGTCTAAGCTCCTACGAGCAGTACTTC
TRBV28,-,-,TRBJ2-5,CASSFLGGAQETQYF,TGTGCCAGCAGTTTCCTCGGGGGTGCCCAAGAGACCCAGTACTTC
TRBV5-1,TRBD1,-,TRBJ2-1,CASSLGQGVGEQFF,TGCGCCAGCAGCTTGGGTCAGGGGGTTGGTGAGCAGTTCTTC
TRBV7-2,TRBD2,-,TRBJ2-7,CASSIGSGGRNEQYF,TGTGCCAGCAGCATAGGGAGCGGGGGAAGGAACGAGCAGTACTTC
TRBV6-6,-,once,TRBJ1-1,CASSGRGSGNTEAFF,TGTGCCAGCAGTGGCCGGGGGTCGGGAAACACTGAAGCTTTCTTT
TRBV19,-,few,TRBJ1-2,CASSLQGGREGYTF,TGTGCCAGTAGTCTGCAGGGAGGGAGGGAAGGCTACACCTTC
TRBV5-8,-,-,TRBJ2-7,CASSSEVGNYEQYF,TGTGCCAGCAGCTCGGAGGTAGGAAACTACGAGCAGTACTTC
TRBV7-2,-,once,TRBJ2-1,CASSLSKQNNEQFF,TGTGCCAGCAGCTTAAGTAAACAGAACAATGAGCAGTTCTTC
TRBV9,TRBD1,-,TRBJ1-2,CASSVQGANYGYTF,TGTGCCAGCAGCGTACAGGGGGCCAACTATGGCTACACCTTC
TRBV28,-,few,TRBJ2-4,CASTPGVYLAKNIQYF,TGTGCCAGCACCCCCGGGGTCTACCTAGCCAAAAACATTCAGTACTTC
TRBV30,-,-,TRBJ2-2,CASDQVVRTGELFF,TGTGCCTCGGATCAGGTGGTTCGGACCGGGGAGCTGTTTTTT
TRBV7-9,TRBD1,-,TRBJ1-5,CASSLAETGGQPQHF,TGTGCCAGCAGCTTAGCGGAGACAGGGGGTCAGCCCCAGCATTTT
TRBV7-2,TRBD2,-,TRBJ2-7,CASSLVLAGGLEQYF,TGTGCCAGCAGCTTAGTGCTCGCGGGGGGGCTCGAGCAGTACTTC
TRBV5-6,-,-,TRBJ2-3,CASSRPTSKGTDTQYF,TGTGCCAGCAGCCGACCGACTAGTAAAGGCACAGATACGCAGTATTTT
TRBV6-4,TRBD1,few,TRBJ2-7,CASSVDRGPFYEQYF,TGTGCCAGCAGCGTGGACAGGGGCCCCTTCTACGAGCAGTACTTC
TRBV2,-,-,TRBJ2-7,CASSVAGEQYF,TGTGCCAGCAGTGTGGCGGGAGAGCAGTACTTC
TRBV28,TRBD1,-,TRBJ1-2,CASSPSGGPYGYTF,TGTGCCAGCAGTCCGTCAGGGGGCCCCTATGGCTACACCTTC
TRBV5-1,-,-,TRBJ2-7,CASSLRGGRSYEQYF,TGCGCCAGCAGCTTGCGCGGGGGCCGCAGCTACGAGCAGTACTTC
TRBV2,TRBD2,-,TRBJ2-2,CASRVGLPTGELFF,TGTGCCAGCAGGGTGGGACTACCGACCGGGGAGCTGTTTTTT
TRBV19,TRBD2,-,TRBJ2-1,CASSIGGGARNEQFF,TGTGCCAGTAGTATAGGCGGGGGGGCCCGGAATGAGCAGTTCTTC
TRBV5-1,-,-,TRBJ1-1,CASSTGNGGDWTEAFF,TGCGCCAGCAGCACGGGGAATGGGGGCGACTGGACTGAAGCTTTCTTT
TRBV13,-,-,TRBJ2-5,CASSFAAGRETQYF,TGTGCCAGCAGCTTTGCCGCAGGGCGAGAGACCCAGTACTTC
TRBV1,-,-,TRBJ2-3,CTSSQDIRGWGTDTQYF,TGCACCAGCAGCCAAGATATACGGGGATGGGGCACAGATACGCAGTATTTT
TRBV7-3,TRBD2,once,TRBJ2-7,CASSRLEGTWGGVTYEQYF,TGTGCCAGCAGCCGACTAGAGGGGACTTGGGGGGGGGTTACTTACGAGCAGTACTTC
TRBV10-3,TRBD2,-,TRBJ2-3,CAISEQRGGVDTQYF,TGTGCCATCAGTGAACAGCGGGGCGGGGTAGATACGCAGTATTTT
TRBV9,TRBD2,-,TRBJ2-3,CASSPGAWEGDTQYF,TGTGCCAGCAGCCCCGGTGCGTGGGAGGGAGATACGCAGTATTTT
TRBV10-3,TRBD2,once,TRBJ2-1,CAISEGLAGVEQFF,TGTGCCATCAGTGAGGGACTAGCGGGAGTTGAGCAGTTCTTC
TRBV28,TRBD2,-,TRBJ2-1,CASELAGHNEQFF,TGTGCCAGCGAACTAGCGGGCCACAATGAGCAGTTCTTC
TRBV7-2,-,-,TRBJ1-2,CASSSTGTPYTF,TGTGCCAGCAGTTCGACCGGGACACCCTACACCTTC
TRBV7-3,TRBD2,-,TRBJ2-1,CASSLSSGRYSEQFF,TGTGCCAGCAGCTTAAGTAGCGGGAGATACAGTGAGCAGTTCTTC
TRBV7-9,-,-,TRBJ2-3,CASSPPAVRRADTQYF,TGTGCCAGCAGCCCCCCCGCTGTCAGGCGGGCAGATACGCAGTATTTT